This is a list of T cell receptor beta chains from one sample in a study of blood T cell repertoires in COVID-19. Clones were sequenced by immunoSEQ multiplex PCR, and TCRdb holds only the in-frame ones, with some missing. The sample shows approximately 260,000 clones, approximately 87% of them seen only once. The sample taken for sequencing was peripheral blood. These receptors were obtained from a man between 60 and 75 years old who had recovered from COVID-19. CDR3s include the opening cysteine and the closing phenylalanine or tryptophan. Each record gives: V gene, J gene, clone size, D gene, CDR3 protein, CDR3 DNA. D genes are given only for firm matches. Size values are once, few and many counts, or a class for expanded clones, and some rows have none.

>TRBV6-1|TRBJ1-2|.|TRBD1
CASSEGTGHAVDGYTF
TGTGCCAGCAGTGAAGGGACAGGGCACGCTGTAGATGGCTACACCTTC
>TRBV11-3|TRBJ1-5|.|.
CASSLGDTFRNQPQHF
TGTGCCAGCAGCTTAGGGGACACTTTTCGCAATCAGCCCCAGCATTTT
>TRBV2|TRBJ2-2|.|TRBD1
CVQGAERLNTGELFF
TGTGTTCAGGGGGCTGAAAGGTTGAACACCGGGGAGCTGTTTTTT
>TRBV6-1|TRBJ1-6|.|.
CASSDLGGEQSPLHF
TGTGCCAGCAGTGATTTGGGGGGTGAGCAATCACCCCTCCACTTT
>TRBV5-1|TRBJ2-2|once|.
CASSVGGGWNTGELFF
TGCGCCAGCAGCGTTGGTGGGGGCTGGAACACCGGGGAGCTGTTTTTT
>TRBV11-1|TRBJ2-7|.|TRBD1
CASSRRTGGFGEQYF
TGTGCCAGCAGCCGTCGGACAGGGGGATTTGGCGAGCAGTACTTC
>TRBV28|TRBJ1-5|.|TRBD1
CASKSGGTGNQPQHF
TGTGCCAGCAAGTCTGGGGGGACAGGCAATCAGCCCCAGCATTTT
>TRBV19|TRBJ2-7|once|.
CASSNPRARDNAYEQYF
TGTGCCAGTAGTAATCCCCGGGCCCGGGACAATGCCTACGAGCAGTACTTC
>TRBV5-4|TRBJ2-7|few|.
CASSRQTPHEQYF
TGTGCCAGCAGTAGACAGACCCCCCACGAGCAGTACTTC
>TRBV9|TRBJ1-1|once|.
CASSVVERNTEAFF
TGTGCCAGCAGCGTTGTAGAGAGGAACACTGAAGCTTTCTTT
>TRBV7-2|TRBJ1-6|.|TRBD1
CASSLDRGLGSPLHF
TGTGCCAGCAGCTTGGACAGGGGTTTGGGTTCACCCCTCCACTTT
>TRBV7-8|TRBJ1-2|once|.
CASSFLGANYGYTF
TGTGCCAGCAGCTTCCTGGGAGCTAACTATGGCTACACCTTC
>TRBV30|TRBJ2-7|.|.
CAWSANEVAQYF
TGTGCCTGGAGTGCAAACGAGGTCGCGCAGTACTTC
>TRBV5-4|TRBJ2-4|.|.
CASSRGGGRDIQYF
TGTGCCAGCAGCAGAGGAGGGGGCAGGGACATTCAGTACTTC
>TRBV5-4|TRBJ2-5|.|.
CASSPGGFQETQYF
TGTGCCAGCAGCCCGGGCGGGTTTCAAGAGACCCAGTACTTC
>TRBV15|TRBJ2-4|.|.
CATSKYERSKKNIQYF
TGTGCCACCAGCAAGTATGAGAGGTCTAAGAAAAACATTCAGTACTTC
>TRBV11-3|TRBJ2-3|.|TRBD2
CASSRGLAGITDTQYF
TGTGCCAGCAGCCGGGGACTAGCGGGGATCACAGATACGCAGTATTTT
>TRBV3-1/TRBV3-2|TRBJ1-3|.|.
CASSQHPSSGNTIYF
TGTGCCAGCAGCCAACACCCCAGCTCTGGAAACACCATATATTTT
>TRBV9|TRBJ2-2|.|.
CASSVELEPYTGELFF
TGTGCCAGCAGCGTAGAGTTAGAACCGTACACCGGGGAGCTGTTTTTT
>TRBV25-1|TRBJ2-7|.|TRBD2
CASSGLGLAASYEQYF
TGTGCCAGCAGTGGCCTGGGACTAGCGGCATCCTACGAGCAGTACTTC
>TRBV2|TRBJ1-1|.|.
CASTIQAMNTEAFF
TGTGCCAGCACTATCCAGGCGATGAACACTGAAGCTTTCTTT
>TRBV9|TRBJ1-2|few|.
CASSVAQAANYGYTF
TGTGCCAGCAGCGTAGCCCAGGCAGCTAACTATGGCTACACCTTC
>TRBV10-2|TRBJ1-6|.|TRBD1
CASSETGGTGSSYNSPLHF
TGCGCCAGCAGCGAAACAGGGGGCACTGGGAGCTCCTATAATTCACCCCTCCACTTT
>TRBV5-4|TRBJ2-2|.|TRBD2
CASRASGGALAGELFF
TGTGCCAGCAGGGCTAGCGGGGGGGCCTTGGCCGGGGAGCTGTTTTTT
>TRBV2|TRBJ2-7|.|.
CASAGLEQYF
TGTGCCAGCGCCGGACTGGAGCAGTACTTC
>TRBV2|TRBJ2-7|.|TRBD2
CASRQGLAIHEQYF
TGTGCCAGCAGACAAGGACTAGCTATCCACGAGCAGTACTTC
>TRBV20-1|TRBJ1-6|few|TRBD1
CSASRQGPQGSPLHF
TGCAGTGCTAGTCGACAGGGCCCCCAGGGTTCACCCCTCCACTTT
>TRBV6-6|TRBJ2-1|.|TRBD2
CASGRAGGSNEQFF
TGTGCCAGCGGTCGAGCGGGAGGGTCCAATGAGCAGTTCTTC
>TRBV6-2/TRBV6-3|TRBJ1-2|.|.
CASSHNRVGYDGYTF
TGTGCCAGCAGCCATAACAGGGTTGGCTACGATGGCTACACCTTC
>TRBV7-3|TRBJ2-1|.|.
CASSHEGEQFF
TGTGCCAGCTCCCATGAGGGTGAGCAGTTCTTC
>TRBV28|TRBJ1-2|.|TRBD1
CASSLTGGKSNYGYTF
TGTGCCAGCAGCCTAACAGGGGGCAAATCTAACTATGGCTACACCTTC
>TRBV10-3|TRBJ1-1|.|.
CAISESELVNTEAFF
TGTGCCATCAGTGAGTCGGAGTTAGTGAACACTGAAGCTTTCTTT
>TRBV18|TRBJ1-1|.|TRBD1
CASSPPDRITPNTEAFF
TGTGCCAGCTCACCACCGGACAGGATCACCCCGAACACTGAAGCTTTCTTT
>TRBV6-4|TRBJ2-1|.|.
CASSVEVHEQFF
TGTGCCAGCAGTGTTGAGGTCCATGAGCAGTTCTTC
>TRBV6-5|TRBJ1-5|.|.
CASVGGNYQPQHF
TGTGCCAGCGTGGGGGGGAACTATCAGCCCCAGCATTTT
>TRBV11-1|TRBJ2-2|.|.
CASSLNPGGLTGELFF
TGTGCCAGCAGCTTAAACCCGGGGGGCCTCACCGGGGAGCTGTTTTTT
>TRBV29-1|TRBJ2-1|once|TRBD2
CSVLSPQRGGPSSYNEQFF
TGCAGCGTCCTAAGTCCCCAGCGGGGGGGACCTAGCTCCTACAATGAGCAGTTCTTC
>TRBV9|TRBJ2-1|.|TRBD2
CASSRGTSVNEQFF
TGTGCCAGCAGTCGAGGGACTAGCGTCAATGAGCAGTTCTTC
>TRBV19|TRBJ1-3|.|.
CASSIGRATFSGNTIYF
TGTGCCAGTAGTATCGGGAGGGCGACCTTCTCTGGAAACACCATATATTTT
>TRBV6-5|TRBJ1-6|.|TRBD1
CASSYSQGIGSPLHF
TGTGCCAGCAGTTACTCACAGGGGATTGGTTCACCCCTCCACTTT
>TRBV2|TRBJ2-7|.|TRBD1
CASSATGEPSIYEQYF
TGTGCCAGCAGTGCCACAGGGGAACCTTCGATCTACGAGCAGTACTTC
>TRBV19|TRBJ1-4|.|TRBD1
CASSPGGLPNEKLFF
TGTGCCAGTAGTCCAGGGGGGCTCCCAAATGAAAAACTGTTTTTT
>TRBV18|TRBJ2-1|.|TRBD1
CASSPPGTGANEQFF
TGTGCCAGCTCACCCCCCGGGACAGGGGCAAATGAGCAGTTCTTC
>TRBV19|TRBJ1-2|.|.
CASRLEMAPSGYTF
TGTGCCAGTAGACTAGAGATGGCGCCAAGTGGCTACACCTTC